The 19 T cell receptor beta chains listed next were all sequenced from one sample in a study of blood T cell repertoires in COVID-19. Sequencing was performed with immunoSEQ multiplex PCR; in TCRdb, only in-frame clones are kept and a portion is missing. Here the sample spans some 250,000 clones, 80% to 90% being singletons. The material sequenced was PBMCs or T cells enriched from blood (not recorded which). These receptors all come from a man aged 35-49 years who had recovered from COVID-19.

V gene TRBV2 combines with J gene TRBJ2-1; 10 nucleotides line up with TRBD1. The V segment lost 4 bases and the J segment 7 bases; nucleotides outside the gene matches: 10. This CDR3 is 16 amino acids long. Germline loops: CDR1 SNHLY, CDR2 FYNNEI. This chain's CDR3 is CASSGVLGQGVNEQFF. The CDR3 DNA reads TGTGCCAGCAGTGGGGTGTTAGGACAGGGGGTTAATGAGCAGTTCTTC.

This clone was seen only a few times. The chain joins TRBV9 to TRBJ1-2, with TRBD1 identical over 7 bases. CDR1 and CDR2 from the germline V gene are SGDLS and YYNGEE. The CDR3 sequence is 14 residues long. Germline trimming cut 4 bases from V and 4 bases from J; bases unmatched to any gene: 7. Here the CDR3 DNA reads TGTGCCAGCAGCAGGGGCAGGGGGACCTATGGCTACACCTTC. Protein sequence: CASSRGRGTYGYTF.

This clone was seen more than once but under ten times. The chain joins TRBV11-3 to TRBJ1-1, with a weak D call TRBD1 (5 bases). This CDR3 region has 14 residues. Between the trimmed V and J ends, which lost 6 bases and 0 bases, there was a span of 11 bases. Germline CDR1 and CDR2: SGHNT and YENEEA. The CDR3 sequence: CASRGQEVNTEAFF. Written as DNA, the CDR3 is TGTGCCAGCAGGGGGCAAGAGGTGAACACTGAAGCTTTCTTT. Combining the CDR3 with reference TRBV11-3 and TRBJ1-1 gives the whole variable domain EAGVVQSPRYKIIEKKQPVAFWCNPISGHNTLYWYLQNLGQGPELLIRYENEEAVDDSQLPKDRFSAERLKGVDSTLKIQPAELGDSAVYLCASRGQEVNTEAFFGQGTRLTVV.

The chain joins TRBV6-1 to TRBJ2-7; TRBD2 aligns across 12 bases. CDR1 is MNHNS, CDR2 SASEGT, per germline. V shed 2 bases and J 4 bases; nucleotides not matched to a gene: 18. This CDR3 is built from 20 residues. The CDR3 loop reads CASSETTLGLAGWSRYEQYF. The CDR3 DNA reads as TGTGCCAGCAGTGAAACTACCCTCGGACTAGCGGGGTGGTCCAGGTACGAGCAGTACTTC.

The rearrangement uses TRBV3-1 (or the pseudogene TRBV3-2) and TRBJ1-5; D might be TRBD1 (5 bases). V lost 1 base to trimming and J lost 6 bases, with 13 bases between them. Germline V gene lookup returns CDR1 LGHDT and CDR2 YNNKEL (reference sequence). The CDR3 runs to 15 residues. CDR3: CASSQGGGMVQPQHF. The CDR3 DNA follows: TGTGCCAGCAGCCAAGGGGGGGGAATGGTTCAGCCCCAGCATTTT.

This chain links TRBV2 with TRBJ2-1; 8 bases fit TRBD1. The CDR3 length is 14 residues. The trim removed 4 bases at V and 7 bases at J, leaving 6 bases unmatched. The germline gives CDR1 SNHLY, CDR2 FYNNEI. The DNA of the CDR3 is TGTGCCAGCAGTGGGGTCAGGGGGCGGAATGAGCAGTTCTTC. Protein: CASSGVRGRNEQFF.

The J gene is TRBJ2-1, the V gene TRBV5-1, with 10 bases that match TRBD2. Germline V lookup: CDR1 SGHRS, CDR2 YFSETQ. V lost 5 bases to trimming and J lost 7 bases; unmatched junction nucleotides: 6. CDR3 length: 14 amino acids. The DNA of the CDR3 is TGCGCCAGCAGTCTGAGCGGGAGGGGAAATGAGCAGTTCTTC. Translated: CASSLSGRGNEQFF.

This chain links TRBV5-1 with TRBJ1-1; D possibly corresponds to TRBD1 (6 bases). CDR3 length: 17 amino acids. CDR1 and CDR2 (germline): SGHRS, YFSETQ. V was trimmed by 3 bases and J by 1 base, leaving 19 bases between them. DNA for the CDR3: TGCGCCAGCAGCTCAGGGTGGGGGCAAGTCACGAACACTGAAGCTTTCTTT. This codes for CASSSGWGQVTNTEAFF.

The CDR3, as DNA: TGTGCCAGCAGTTCCCCACGAGGGGGGGCTCGGGAGACCCAGTACTTC. Its translation is CASSSPRGGARETQYF. V is TRBV28 and J is TRBJ2-5, with D perhaps matching TRBD2 (7 bases). CDR1 is MDHEN, CDR2 SYDVKM, per germline. V lost 4 bases and J 5 bases, leaving 20 bases between the germline ends. The CDR3 loop spans 16 amino acids.

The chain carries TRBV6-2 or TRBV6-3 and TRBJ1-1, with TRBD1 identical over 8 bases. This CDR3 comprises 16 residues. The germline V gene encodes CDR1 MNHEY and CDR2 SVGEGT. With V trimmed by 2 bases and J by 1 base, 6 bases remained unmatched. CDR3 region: CASSYLSRGRNTEAFF. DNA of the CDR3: TGTGCCAGCAGTTACCTCTCCAGGGGGCGGAACACTGAAGCTTTCTTT.

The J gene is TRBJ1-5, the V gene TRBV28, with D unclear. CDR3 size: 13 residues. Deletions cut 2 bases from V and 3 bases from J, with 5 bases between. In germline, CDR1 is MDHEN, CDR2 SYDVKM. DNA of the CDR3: TGTGCCAGCAGTTTAAACAACAATCAGCCCCAGCATTTT. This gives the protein CASSLNNNQPQHF.

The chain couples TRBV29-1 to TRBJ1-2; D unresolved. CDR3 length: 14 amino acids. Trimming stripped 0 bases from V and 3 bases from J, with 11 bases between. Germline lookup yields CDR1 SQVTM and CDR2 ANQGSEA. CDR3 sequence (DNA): TGCAGCGTTGAAGATCTAGGATTGTACTATGGCTACACCTTC. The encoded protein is CSVEDLGLYYGYTF.

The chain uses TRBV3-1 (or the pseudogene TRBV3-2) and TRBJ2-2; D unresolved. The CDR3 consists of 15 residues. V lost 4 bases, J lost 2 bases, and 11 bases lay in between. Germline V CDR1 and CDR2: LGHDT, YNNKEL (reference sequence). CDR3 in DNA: TGTGCCAGCAGCCCGACTTTAATTAACACCGGGGAGCTGTTTTTT. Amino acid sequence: CASSPTLINTGELFF.

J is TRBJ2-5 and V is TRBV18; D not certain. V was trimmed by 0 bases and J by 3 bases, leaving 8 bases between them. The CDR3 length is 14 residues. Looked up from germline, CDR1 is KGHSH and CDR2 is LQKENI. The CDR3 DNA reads TGTGCCAGCTCACCACCGGTGGTAGAAGAGACCCAGTACTTC. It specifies CASSPPVVEETQYF.

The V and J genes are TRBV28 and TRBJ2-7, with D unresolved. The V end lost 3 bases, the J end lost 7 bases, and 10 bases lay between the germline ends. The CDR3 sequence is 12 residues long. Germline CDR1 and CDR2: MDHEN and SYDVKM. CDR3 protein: CASSFSLGEQYF. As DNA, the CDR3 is TGTGCCAGCAGTTTCTCCCTAGGTGAGCAGTACTTC.

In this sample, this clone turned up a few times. CDR3 in DNA: TGTGCCTGGAGTCAAGGGGTCTTGCGCACTGAAGCTTTCTTT. Encoded protein: CAWSQGVLRTEAFF. The chain links TRBV30 to TRBJ1-1, with D possibly being TRBD1 (5 bases). Germline V CDR1 and CDR2: GTSNPN, SVGIG (reference sequence). The CDR3 contains 14 residues. V was trimmed by 2 bases and J by 4 bases, leaving 14 bases between them.

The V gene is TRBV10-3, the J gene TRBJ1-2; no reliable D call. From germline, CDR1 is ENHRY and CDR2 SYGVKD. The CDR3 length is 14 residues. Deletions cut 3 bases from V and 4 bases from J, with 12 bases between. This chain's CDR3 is CAISEIAKPYGYTF. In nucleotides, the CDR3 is TGTGCCATCAGTGAAATAGCCAAGCCCTATGGCTACACCTTC.

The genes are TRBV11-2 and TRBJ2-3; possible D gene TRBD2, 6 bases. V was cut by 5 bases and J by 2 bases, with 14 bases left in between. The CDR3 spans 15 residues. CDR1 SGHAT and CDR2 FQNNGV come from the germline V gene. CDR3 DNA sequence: TGTGCCAGCAGCCGGGAGTCCGGGTCCACAGATACGCAGTATTTT. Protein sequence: CASSRESGSTDTQYF.

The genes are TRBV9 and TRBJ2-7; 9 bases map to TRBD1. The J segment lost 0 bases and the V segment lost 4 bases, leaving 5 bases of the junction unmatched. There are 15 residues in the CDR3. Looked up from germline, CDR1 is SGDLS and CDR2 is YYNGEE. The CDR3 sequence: CASSTGTGTSYEQYF. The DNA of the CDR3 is TGTGCCAGCAGCACCGGGACAGGGACCTCCTACGAGCAGTACTTC.